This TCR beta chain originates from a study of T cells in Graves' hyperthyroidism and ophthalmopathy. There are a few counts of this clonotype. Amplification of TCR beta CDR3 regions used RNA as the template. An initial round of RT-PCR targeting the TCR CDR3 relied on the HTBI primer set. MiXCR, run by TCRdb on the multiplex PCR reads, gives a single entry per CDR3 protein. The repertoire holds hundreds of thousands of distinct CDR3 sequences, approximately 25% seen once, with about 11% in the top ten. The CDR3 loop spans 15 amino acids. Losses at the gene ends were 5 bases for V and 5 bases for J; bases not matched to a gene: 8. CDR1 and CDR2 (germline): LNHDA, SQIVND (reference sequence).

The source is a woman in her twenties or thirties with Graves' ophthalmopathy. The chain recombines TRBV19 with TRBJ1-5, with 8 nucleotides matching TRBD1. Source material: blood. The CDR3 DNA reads TGTGCCAGTAGTGCCCGCAGGGGGCCCGATCAGCCCCAGCATTTT. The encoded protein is CASSARRGPDQPQHF.